A single sample gave rise to the 23 T cell receptor beta chains below, sequenced in a study of tumor T cells in aggressive B-cell lymphoma (dated by TCRdb to about 2017). Libraries were built with the immunoSEQ multiplex PCR assay. TCRdb limited this immuneACCESS table to in-frame rearrangements with V and J called. A share of clones is missing; checked studies link under half to unresolved V genes, and the rest is unexplained. Here the sample has approximately 3,000 clones; 85% occur a single time. The top ten constitute roughly 4% of the sample. Sequencing was done on a sample of tumor tissue. These receptors came from an adult with diffuse large B cell lymphoma.

This clone was recorded a few times. CDR3 nucleotide sequence: TGTGCCAGCAGTTTTGCCCCGGGGGTGGTTGGCTACACCTTC. Protein product: CASSFAPGVVGYTF. The chain recombines TRBV28 with TRBJ1-2, with D possibly TRBD1 on 5 matching bases. There are 14 residues in the CDR3. The germline V gene encodes CDR1 MDHEN and CDR2 SYDVKM. V lost 3 bases, J lost 7 bases, and 15 bases lay in between.

The chain carries TRBV19 and TRBJ2-5; D gene unclear. Germline values: CDR1 LNHDA, CDR2 SQIVND (reference sequence). V gave up 3 bases and J gave up 5 bases, with 4 bases separating them. The length of the CDR3 is 11 residues. The CDR3 spells CASSIRETQYF. The CDR3 coding sequence is TGTGCCAGTAGTATCAGGGAGACCCAGTACTTC.

The V and J genes are TRBV13 and TRBJ2-6; maybe TRBD1 (7 bases). Trimming pared 5 bases from V and 0 bases from J, leaving 11 bases between. Germline V gene sequence: CDR1 PRHDT, CDR2 FYEKMQ (reference sequence). The CDR3 consists of 16 residues. CDR3 sequence (DNA): TGTGCCAGCAGCCGACAGGGAGGCTCTGGGGCCAACGTCCTGACTTTC. It encodes CASSRQGGSGANVLTF.

The V gene is TRBV2, the J gene TRBJ2-4; a weak D match, TRBD2 (6 bases). CDR3 length: 16 residues. Trimming pared 5 bases from V and 5 bases from J, leaving 19 bases between. Germline CDR1 is SNHLY and CDR2 is FYNNEI. CDR3 in DNA: TGTGCCAGCAGTCTTTTGGCCGGGACTCTCCAAAACATTCAGTACTTC. Residues: CASSLLAGTLQNIQYF.

This clone has just one count. The rearrangement links TRBV15 to TRBJ1-5; D gene ambiguous. This CDR3 is 14 amino acids long. The ends were cut back, 1 base at V and 3 bases at J, with 7 bases in the middle. Per germline, CDR1 LNHNV and CDR2 YYDKDF (reference sequence). CDR3 in DNA: TGTGCCACCAGCAGAGGAGCGAACAATCAGCCCCAGCATTTT. Translating it yields CATSRGANNQPQHF.

The genes are TRBV5-4 and TRBJ2-1, with TRBD1 matching 7 bases. The V gene end was trimmed by 1 base and the J gene end by 4 bases; junction bases not matched to a gene: 2. CDR1 is SGHNT, CDR2 YYREEE, per germline (reference sequence). The CDR3 is 14 residues long. The CDR3, as DNA: TGTGCCAGCAGCTTGTCGGGACAGTACAATGAGCAGTTCTTC. As protein: CASSLSGQYNEQFF. Full variable domain (outside the CDR3, taken from reference TRBV5-4 and TRBJ2-1): ETGVTQSPTHLIKTRGQQVTLRCSSQSGHNTVSWYQQALGQGPQFIFQYYREEENGRGNFPPRFSGLQFPNYSSELNVNALELDDSALYLCASSLSGQYNEQFFGPGTRLTVL.

In its sample, this clone was seen once. This chain uses TRBV7-9 with TRBJ2-7; 12 bases map to TRBD1. CDR1 is SEHNR, CDR2 FQNEAQ, per germline (reference sequence). The CDR3 runs 16 residues. The V segment lost 1 base and the J segment 9 bases; nucleotides outside the gene matches: 10. The CDR3 is CASSLDPGQGASGQYF. The DNA of the CDR3 is TGTGCCAGCAGCTTAGATCCGGGACAGGGGGCTTCGGGGCAGTACTTC.

This chain links TRBV29-1 with TRBJ2-3; a weak D match, TRBD2 (6 bases). The germline V gene encodes CDR1 SQVTM and CDR2 ANQGSEA. This CDR3 has 14 amino acids. Trimming removed 4 bases from V and 1 base from J, with 12 bases in between. This CDR3 reads CSVGGGVGTDTQYF. CDR3 nucleotides: TGCAGCGTTGGGGGCGGGGTTGGCACAGATACGCAGTATTTT.

The chain is built from TRBV29-1 and TRBJ1-3; 7 nucleotides agree with TRBD1. The CDR3 extends over 12 amino acids. Looked up from germline, CDR1 is SQVTM and CDR2 is ANQGSEA. The V and J ends lost 7 bases and 6 bases, in that order; junction bases with no gene match: 6. The CDR3, as DNA: TGCAGCGCATCGGGACAGTCAAACACCATATATTTT. Translated: CSASGQSNTIYF.

On this clone itself: A read error may produce the germline difference seen at one junction end. Other DNA sequences in the same sample also yield this CDR3. This chain links TRBV6-5 with TRBJ1-2; 10 bases agree with TRBD1. The CDR3 contains 14 residues. Looked up from germline, CDR1 is MNHEY and CDR2 is SVGAGI. CDR3 in DNA: TGTGCCAGCAGGGGACAGGGGCCACCCTATGGTTACACCTTC. Its translation is CASRGQGPPYGYTF.

A few counts support this clone. The chain has TRBV7-9 and TRBJ2-7, with TRBD1 as a possible D gene (5 bases). V shed 1 base and J shed 2 bases, with 9 bases lying between them. The CDR3 spans 14 residues. Germline V CDR1 and CDR2: SEHNR, FQNEAQ (reference sequence). The CDR3: CASSLGGRAYEQYF. The CDR3 region has the DNA TGTGCCAGCAGCTTAGGGGGCAGGGCCTACGAGCAGTACTTC.

V is TRBV15 and J is TRBJ1-6, with TRBD1 as a possible D gene (5 bases). The CDR3 is 14 residues long. The V and J ends lost 2 bases and 6 bases respectively, with 8 bases between them. Germline V CDR1 and CDR2: LNHNV, YYDKDF (reference sequence). DNA for the CDR3: TGTGCCACCAGCAGACAGGGTGGTAATTCACCCCTCCACTTT. Translating gives CATSRQGGNSPLHF.

The rearrangement uses TRBV7-2 and TRBJ1-2, with 7 positions matching TRBD1. Per germline, CDR1 SGHTA and CDR2 FQGNSA. There are 15 residues in the CDR3. The V and J ends lost 1 base and 1 base, in that order; junction bases with no gene match: 3. The CDR3 DNA follows: TGTGCCAGCAGCTTAGGGACAGGCCATAACTATGGCTACACCTTC. Translation gives CASSLGTGHNYGYTF. The full variable domain, completed using reference TRBV7-2 and TRBJ1-2, is GAGVSQSPSNKVTEKGKDVELRCDPISGHTALYWYRQSLGQGLEFLIYFQGNSAPDKSGLPSDRFSAERTGGSVSTLTIQRTQQEDSAVYLCASSLGTGHNYGYTFGSGTRLTVV.

The chain employs TRBV6-5 and TRBJ2-1; the D gene is possibly TRBD2 (5 bases). CDR1 and CDR2 (germline): MNHEY, SVGAGI. The V gene lost 6 bases and the J gene lost 4 bases, with 13 bases spanning the gap. CDR3 length equals 14 residues. CDR3 DNA sequence: TGTGCCAGCAGAAGGGAGAGCCCATACAATGAGCAGTTCTTC. Its translation: CASRRESPYNEQFF.

The chain has TRBV5-6 and TRBJ1-2; tentative D call: TRBD1 (6 bases). V shed 4 bases and J shed 1 base, with 11 bases lying between them. The V gene's germline CDR1 is SGHDT and CDR2 YYEEEE. This CDR3 is built from 14 residues. The CDR3 coding sequence is TGTGCCAGCAGCGCCACAGGGATTAACTATGGCTACACCTTC. This codes for CASSATGINYGYTF. Supplemented by reference TRBV5-6 and TRBJ1-2, the full variable domain reads DAGVTQSPTHLIKTRGQQVTLRCSPKSGHDTVSWYQQALGQGPQFIFQYYEEEERQRGNFPDRFSGHQFPNYSSELNVNALLLGDSALYLCASSATGINYGYTFGSGTRLTVV.

The gene calls are TRBV27 and TRBJ1-1; D unclear. The ends were cut back, 3 bases at V and 4 bases at J, with 6 bases in the middle. The CDR3 consists of 12 residues. Germline V gene lookup returns CDR1 MNHEY and CDR2 SMNVEV (reference sequence). The CDR3 spells CASSFRGTEAFF. CDR3 nucleotide sequence: TGTGCCAGCAGTTTTCGAGGCACTGAAGCTTTCTTT.

This rearrangement joins TRBV19 to TRBJ1-4, with 11 bases lining up with TRBD1. The CDR3 sequence is 16 residues long. The trim removed 3 bases at V and 3 bases at J, leaving 3 bases unmatched. CDR1 and CDR2 from the germline V gene are LNHDA and SQIVND (reference sequence). As DNA, the CDR3 is TGTGCCAGTAGTATGGACAGGGGGCGGGCTAATGAAAAACTGTTTTTT. Translation gives CASSMDRGRANEKLFF.

A word on this clone: One end of the junction fails to match germline, which may point to a read error. This chain joins TRBV19 and TRBJ2-1; 10 bases are shared with TRBD2. Germline CDR1 LNHDA, CDR2 SQIVND (reference sequence). The CDR3 is 13 amino acids. CDR3 region: CASSVERGGSEFF. CDR3 bases: TGTGCCAGTAGTGTAGAGCGGGGGGGCTCGGAGTTCTTC.

Only one count was recorded for this clone. V usage is TRBV27 and J usage is TRBJ1-5, with TRBD1 matching 7 bases. Germline V gene data show CDR1 as MNHEY and CDR2 as SMNVEV (reference sequence). The CDR3 totals 14 residues. The J segment lost 2 bases and the V segment lost 6 bases, leaving 4 bases of the junction unmatched. The CDR3 reads CASRRGGGNQPQHF. DNA for the CDR3: TGTGCCAGCAGGAGAGGGGGCGGCAATCAGCCCCAGCATTTT.

Comments on this clone: Relative to the germline gene, one junction end is altered; a read error may explain this. The V gene is TRBV9, the J gene TRBJ1-2; D remains ambiguous. Looked up from germline, CDR1 is SGDLS and CDR2 is YYNGEE. CDR3 length equals 15 residues. The CDR3 spells CASSVASRGFYGYTF. CDR3 in DNA: TGTGCTAGCAGCGTAGCCTCGCGAGGCTTCTATGGCTACACCTTC.

V gene TRBV6-5 combines with J gene TRBJ2-7, with D maybe TRBD1 (5 bases). Germline-derived CDR1 and CDR2 are MNHEY and SVGAGI. The V end was cut by 10 bases, the J end by 3 bases, with 16 bases between. The CDR3 is 13 residues long. CDR3: CATSGQGLYEQYF. The CDR3 bases are TGTGCCACCTCAGGGCAGGGCCTCTACGAGCAGTACTTC.

The gene calls are TRBV6-5 and TRBJ2-5; 8 nucleotides match TRBD1. This CDR3 is built from 15 residues. The J segment lost 5 bases and the V segment lost 4 bases, leaving 9 bases of the junction unmatched. Per germline, CDR1 MNHEY and CDR2 SVGAGI. The CDR3 DNA reads as TGTGCCAGCAGTTCCTGGACAGGGTTGTCGGAGACCCAGTACTTC. As protein: CASSSWTGLSETQYF.

The CDR3 reads CASSWGTGATYEQYF. The CDR3, as DNA: TGTGCCAGCAGCTGGGGGACAGGGGCGACCTACGAGCAGTACTTC. The chain has TRBV5-4 and TRBJ2-7; TRBD1 matches at 10 bases. The J segment lost 2 bases and the V segment lost 3 bases, leaving 5 bases of the junction unmatched. CDR3 length: 15 amino acids. The V gene's germline CDR1 is SGHNT and CDR2 YYREEE (reference sequence).